The next 15 T cell receptor beta chains were all read from a single sample in a study of T-cell memory formation after mild COVID-19. TCRdb reprocessed the 5' RACE reads via MiXCR and lists one record per CDR3 protein. Of 65,000 to 90,000 distinct CDR3 sequences listed, approximately 15% are singletons. The specimen sequenced was PBMCs or a T cell subset sorted from them (not recorded which). The source of these receptors is an adult woman who had mild COVID-19 (a few samples of this study predate the infection). Cell type and time point are not known.

The chain has TRBV12-3 or TRBV12-4 and TRBJ1-2; D ambiguous. The V and J ends lost 5 bases and 7 bases respectively, with 14 bases between them. This CDR3 has 13 residues. The CDR3 spells CASSANLGTGYTF. The DNA of the CDR3 is TGTGCCAGCAGTGCAAATCTCGGAACTGGCTACACCTTC.

V gene TRBV6-6 combines with J gene TRBJ2-1; D is uncertain. Germline V gives CDR1 MNHNY, CDR2 SVGAGI (reference sequence). The V gene lost 9 bases and the J gene lost 8 bases, with 20 bases spanning the gap. The CDR3 runs to 14 residues. The CDR3 DNA is TGTGCCAGTTGTGTTGCACCCGACTGGGATGAGCAGTTCTTC. It is translated as CASCVAPDWDEQFF.

The CDR3 reads CASSSGTGNYGYTF. In DNA, the CDR3 is TGCGCCAGCAGCTCCGGGACAGGGAACTATGGCTACACCTTC. J is TRBJ1-2 and V is TRBV5-1, with TRBD1 identical over 9 bases. The germline V gene has CDR1 SGHRS and CDR2 YFSETQ. The CDR3 length is 14 residues. Germline trimming cut 3 bases from V and 2 bases from J; bases unmatched to any gene: 2.

Only a few counts were recorded for this clonotype. The V call is TRBV6-1, the J call TRBJ2-2; D unresolved. Trimming removed 6 bases from V and 5 bases from J, with 13 bases in between. In germline, CDR1 is MNHNS, CDR2 SASEGT. This CDR3 has 14 residues. The CDR3 nucleotides read TGTGCCAGCAGACCTACCTTTACGACCGGGGAGCTGTTTTTT. Translating gives CASRPTFTTGELFF.

In this sample, this clonotype turned up a few times. Here the CDR3 reads CASSLGLGSRQGYTF. The CDR3, as DNA: TGTGCCAGCAGCTTAGGACTGGGCAGCAGACAAGGCTACACCTTC. The V gene is TRBV7-9, the J gene TRBJ1-2; D remains unclear. Trimming left V 1 base short and J 8 bases short, with 17 bases between. Germline CDR1 and CDR2: SEHNR and FQNEAQ (reference sequence). The CDR3 is made up of 15 amino acids.

The chain has TRBV12-3 or TRBV12-4 and TRBJ2-7, with D uncertain. V lost 2 bases and J 1 base, leaving 6 bases between the germline ends. This CDR3 contains 13 residues. CDR3 bases: TGTGCCAGCAGTTTAAAGTGGTCCTACGAGCAGTACTTC. This sequence encodes CASSLKWSYEQYF.

This clonotype was detected a few times. This chain joins TRBV12-3 or TRBV12-4 and TRBJ1-3; D is unresolved. Trimming took off 3 bases at V and 2 bases at J, with 2 bases between the two ends. The CDR3 has 12 residues. The CDR3 nucleotides read TGTGCCAGCAGTTTCGCTGGAAACACCATATATTTT. This sequence encodes CASSFAGNTIYF.

This clonotype was seen only a few times. This chain connects TRBV20-1 to TRBJ2-2, with TRBD1 as a possible D gene (5 bases). V lost 4 bases to trimming and J lost 5 bases, with 8 bases between them. The CDR3 sequence is 12 residues long. Germline V lookup: CDR1 DFQATT, CDR2 SNEGSKA (reference sequence). In DNA, the CDR3 is TGCAGTGCTAAAGGGGATACCGGGGAGCTGTTTTTT. Protein sequence: CSAKGDTGELFF.

This clonotype was counted between two and nine times. The gene calls are TRBV15 and TRBJ2-7; D is uncertain. This CDR3 region has 13 residues. From germline, CDR1 is LNHNV and CDR2 YYDKDF (reference sequence). V was trimmed by 3 bases and J by 4 bases, leaving 10 bases between them. CDR3: CATSREIVYEQYF. In DNA, the CDR3 is TGTGCCACCAGCAGGGAAATCGTTTACGAGCAGTACTTC.

Only a few counts were recorded for this clonotype. The rearrangement joins TRBV20-1 to TRBJ2-1, with 8 bases that match TRBD1. This CDR3 has 13 amino acids. The germline V gene has CDR1 DFQATT and CDR2 SNEGSKA (reference sequence). Trimming removed 2 bases from V and 5 bases from J; junction bases left unmatched: 2. The CDR3 loop reads CSARSDRDNEQFF. CDR3 DNA: TGCAGTGCTAGATCGGACAGGGACAATGAGCAGTTCTTC.

The chain employs TRBV24-1 and TRBJ2-5, with D perhaps matching TRBD1 (5 bases). The germline V gene has CDR1 KGHDR and CDR2 SFDVKD. V lost 5 bases and J lost 4, with 7 bases in between. The CDR3 covers 12 residues. CDR3 DNA sequence: TGTGCCACCAGTGTAAGGGGAGAGACCCAGTACTTC. It is translated as CATSVRGETQYF.

This chain connects TRBV7-6 to TRBJ2-1; 8 bases line up with TRBD2. With V trimmed by 4 bases and J by 6 bases, 17 bases remained unmatched. This CDR3 spans 18 amino acids. Germline-derived CDR1 and CDR2 are SGHVS and FNYEAQ. CDR3 DNA: TGTGCCAGCAGCTCCTACCGGTCGGCGGGAGGCCCCAGCAATGAGCAGTTCTTC. Its translation: CASSSYRSAGGPSNEQFF.

CDR3 sequence: CATSDPHSSYNEQFF. The DNA for the CDR3 is TGTGCCACCAGTGACCCCCACAGCTCCTACAATGAGCAGTTCTTC. This sequence joins TRBV24-1 and TRBJ2-1; no clear D. The CDR3 has 15 residues. Germline-derived CDR1 and CDR2 are KGHDR and SFDVKD. Trimming stripped 4 bases from V and 0 bases from J, with 9 bases between.

The chain carries TRBV20-1 and TRBJ1-1; 8 bases agree with TRBD1. Losses at the gene ends were 0 bases for V and 12 bases for J; bases not matched to a gene: 9. The germline CDR1 and CDR2 sequences are DFQATT and SNEGSKA (reference sequence). This CDR3 region has 13 residues. The CDR3 coding sequence is TGCAGTGCTAGAGATCCTGGGACAGGAGAGACTTTCTTT. Translating gives CSARDPGTGETFF.

This clonotype was counted between two and nine times. The chain is built from TRBV7-9 and TRBJ2-3; 9 nucleotides align to TRBD2. Germline CDR1 reads SEHNR; CDR2 reads FQNEAQ (reference sequence). With 5 bases clipped from V and 4 bases from J, the junction kept 13 bases outside the gene matches. The CDR3 spans 17 residues. For the CDR3, the DNA is TGTGCCAGCAGCCCTCATTTTAGCGGGGGCAGGGCAGATACGCAGTATTTT. It encodes CASSPHFSGGRADTQYF.